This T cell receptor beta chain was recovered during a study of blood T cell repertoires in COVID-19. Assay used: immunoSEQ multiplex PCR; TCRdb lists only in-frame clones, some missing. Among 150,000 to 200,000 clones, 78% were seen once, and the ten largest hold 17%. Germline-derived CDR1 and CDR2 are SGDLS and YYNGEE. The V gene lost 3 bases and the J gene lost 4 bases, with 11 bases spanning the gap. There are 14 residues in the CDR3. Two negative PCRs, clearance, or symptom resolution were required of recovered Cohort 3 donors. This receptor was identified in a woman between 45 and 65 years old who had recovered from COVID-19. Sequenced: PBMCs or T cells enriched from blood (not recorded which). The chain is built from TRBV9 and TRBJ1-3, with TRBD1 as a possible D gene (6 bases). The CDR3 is CASSAETGGNTIYF. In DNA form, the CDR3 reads TGTGCCAGCAGCGCCGAAACAGGGGGAAACACCATATATTTT. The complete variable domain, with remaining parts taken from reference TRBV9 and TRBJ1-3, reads DSGVTQTPKHLITATGQRVTLRCSPRSGDLSVYWYQQSLDQGLQFLIQYYNGEERAKGNILERFSAQQFPDLHSELNLSSLELGDSALYFCASSAETGGNTIYFGEGSWLTVV.